Shown below are 24 T cell receptor beta chains from a single sample sequenced in a study of blood T cell repertoires in COVID-19 (dated by TCRdb to 2020 to 2022). Libraries were prepared through the immunoSEQ multiplex PCR assay. In its TCRdb copy, this immuneACCESS table keeps in-frame sequences only and misses some clones. Where compared with another copy, unresolved V genes explain less than half of these, and the others have no known cause. In this sample the table shows tens of thousands of clones, about 90% of which occur a single time. Around 3.5% of the sample rests with the top ten. Sequencing was performed on peripheral blood. The receptors derive from a human donor in a cohort sampled during active COVID-19.

The chain couples TRBV11-2 to TRBJ1-1; TRBD1 matches at 7 bases. The CDR3 length is 16 residues. The V segment lost 2 bases and the J segment 5 bases; nucleotides outside the gene matches: 11. Germline CDR1 and CDR2: SGHAT and FQNNGV. In DNA form, the CDR3 reads TGTGCCAGCAGCTTATCAACGACAGGGAAGTTGACTGAAGCTTTCTTT. Translated: CASSLSTTGKLTEAFF.

This clone appeared a single time. The V and J genes are TRBV18 and TRBJ1-4, with D tentatively TRBD1 (5 bases). Germline V CDR1 and CDR2: KGHSH, LQKENI. The CDR3 has 13 amino acids. The V gene lost 3 bases and the J gene lost 8 bases, with 10 bases spanning the gap. The CDR3 here is CASSPGLEEKLFF. The DNA of the CDR3 is TGTGCCAGCTCACCGGGACTAGAGGAAAAACTGTTTTTT.

The rearrangement uses TRBV3-1 (or the pseudogene TRBV3-2) and TRBJ2-1; 7 bases fit TRBD2. Germline V CDR1 and CDR2: LGHDT, YNNKEL (reference sequence). The CDR3 runs to 15 residues. V was pared by 4 bases and J by 6 bases, with 9 bases of the junction left unmatched. The CDR3 sequence is CASSLDRGSFNEQFF. CDR3 DNA: TGTGCCAGCAGCCTTGACCGCGGGAGCTTCAATGAGCAGTTCTTC.

This clone has just a few counts. The chain carries TRBV28 and TRBJ1-5; weak D call: TRBD1 (5 bases). This CDR3 contains 14 residues. From germline, CDR1 is MDHEN and CDR2 SYDVKM. V lost 1 base and J 6 bases, leaving 10 bases between the germline ends. CDR3 DNA sequence: TGTGCCAGCAGTTTATTCTCCGGGGGTCAGCCCCAGCATTTT. Protein sequence: CASSLFSGGQPQHF.

The chain carries TRBV2 and TRBJ1-1, with D possibly matching TRBD1 (5 bases). This CDR3 contains 14 residues. Trimming removed 7 bases from V and 1 base from J, with 13 bases in between. Germline-derived CDR1 and CDR2 are SNHLY and FYNNEI. This CDR3 reads CASIWGVGNTEAFF. The CDR3 DNA sequence: TGTGCCAGCATATGGGGGGTCGGGAACACTGAAGCTTTCTTT. The full variable domain, completed using reference TRBV2 and TRBJ1-1, is EPEVTQTPSHQVTQMGQEVILRCVPISNHLYFYWYRQILGQKVEFLVSFYNNEISEKSEIFDDQFSVERPDGSNFTLKIRSTKLEDSAMYFCASIWGVGNTEAFFGQGTRLTVV.

The J gene is TRBJ1-5, the V gene TRBV9; D not certain. The CDR3 has 15 residues. V shed 2 bases and J shed 4 bases, with 13 bases lying between them. CDR1 is SGDLS, CDR2 YYNGEE, per germline. CDR3 residues: CASSVNPTANQPQHF. In DNA form, the CDR3 reads TGTGCCAGCAGCGTTAACCCAACAGCTAATCAGCCCCAGCATTTT.

Concerning this clone itself: At the DNA level, this CDR3 is encoded by other sequences in the same sample as well. This rearrangement joins TRBV18 to TRBJ2-7; D remains unclear. The CDR3 spans 12 residues. The germline V gene encodes CDR1 KGHSH and CDR2 LQKENI. V dropped 3 bases and J dropped 0 bases, with 3 bases sitting between them. In nucleotides, the CDR3 is TGTGCCAGCTCACCTAACTCCTACGAGCAGTACTTC. The encoded protein is CASSPNSYEQYF.

The table lists this clone with a count of one. V and J are TRBV4-2 and TRBJ2-3, with 8 bases identical to TRBD1. The CDR3 has 14 residues. The J segment lost 3 bases and the V segment lost 1 base, leaving 0 bases of the junction unmatched. Germline V lookup: CDR1 LGHNA, CDR2 YNFKEQ. CDR3: CASSQGTGTDTQYF. DNA of the CDR3: TGTGCCAGCAGCCAAGGGACAGGGACAGATACGCAGTATTTT.

This rearrangement joins TRBV9 to TRBJ1-4, with a tentative D call TRBD1 (6 bases). The V gene's germline CDR1 is SGDLS and CDR2 YYNGEE. Trimming removed 3 bases from V and 8 bases from J, with 17 bases in between. CDR3 length: 15 residues. The CDR3 DNA reads TGTGCCAGCAGCGCCCAACAGGGTGCGAGGGAAAAACTGTTTTTT. Translating gives CASSAQQGAREKLFF.

The chain carries TRBV7-2 and TRBJ2-7; 8 bases map to TRBD2. CDR1 is SGHTA, CDR2 FQGNSA, per germline. CDR3 length: 14 amino acids. V trimming: 7 bases; J trimming: 4 bases; junction bases outside the gene matches: 9. CDR3 region: CASKERELSYEQYF. As DNA, the CDR3 is TGTGCCAGCAAAGAGCGGGAGCTATCGTACGAGCAGTACTTC.

This chain links TRBV12-5 with TRBJ1-5; D unclear. V lost 2 bases to trimming and J lost 4 bases, with 9 bases between them. Germline loops: CDR1 LGHNT, CDR2 FRNRAP. This CDR3 has 14 residues. The CDR3 DNA reads as TGTGCTAGTGGTTTGAGCCCCAAGAATCAGCCCCAGCATTTT. It translates to CASGLSPKNQPQHF.

The rearrangement links TRBV4-3 to TRBJ2-5, with D possibly TRBD1 on 5 matching bases. The germline V gene encodes CDR1 LGHNA and CDR2 YSLEER. This CDR3 has 14 residues. The ends were cut back, 2 bases at V and 3 bases at J, with 10 bases in the middle. CDR3 nucleotides: TGCGCCAGCAGCCAAAATCCAGGGAAAGAGACCCAGTACTTC. It translates to CASSQNPGKETQYF.

The chain uses TRBV6-2 or TRBV6-3 and TRBJ2-3; 8 bases match TRBD2. CDR3 length: 14 amino acids. V gave up 6 bases and J gave up 5 bases; unmatched junction bases: 7. Looked up from germline, CDR1 is MNHEY and CDR2 is SVGEGT. CDR3: CASSLGLAGDTQYF. The CDR3 DNA follows: TGTGCCAGCAGCCTCGGACTAGCAGGAGATACGCAGTATTTT.

This clone was observed a handful of times. The chain carries TRBV4-3 and TRBJ1-3, with 10 bases matching TRBD1. With 3 bases clipped from V and 2 bases from J, the junction kept 4 bases outside the gene matches. The CDR3 is made up of 16 amino acids. Germline CDR1 and CDR2: LGHNA and YSLEER. The CDR3 loop reads CASSQTDRGPGNTIYF. The CDR3 DNA reads as TGCGCCAGCAGCCAGACTGACAGGGGGCCTGGAAACACCATATATTTT.

V is TRBV6-5 and J is TRBJ1-6; D perhaps matches TRBD1 (6 bases). The CDR3 consists of 14 residues. Trimming took 7 bases from V and 7 from J, leaving 14 bases between them. Germline V gene sequence: CDR1 MNHEY, CDR2 SVGAGI. DNA of the CDR3: TGTGCCAGCACCCTCACAGGGTGGAATTCACCCCTCCACTTT. As protein: CASTLTGWNSPLHF.

This clone was counted between two and nine times. CDR3 nucleotides: TGTGCCAGTAGTCCCCAGGGGGCCTTGAACACTGAAGCTTTCTTT. It translates to CASSPQGALNTEAFF. The rearrangement uses TRBV19 and TRBJ1-1, with 8 positions matching TRBD1. The CDR3 has 15 amino acids. Germline V gene lookup returns CDR1 LNHDA and CDR2 SQIVND (reference sequence). V lost 5 bases and J lost 0; bases outside the gene matches: 5. Filled out from reference TRBV19 and TRBJ1-1, the complete variable domain reads DGGITQSPKYLFRKEGQNVTLSCEQNLNHDAMYWYRQDPGQGLRLIYYSQIVNDFQKGDIAEGYSVSREKKESFPLTVTSAQKNPTAFYLCASSPQGALNTEAFFGQGTRLTVV.

The chain combines TRBV4-2 with TRBJ1-2; TRBD1 aligns across 12 bases. CDR3 size: 19 residues. With V trimmed by 0 bases and J by 3 bases, 11 bases remained unmatched. Looked up from germline, CDR1 is LGHNA and CDR2 is YNFKEQ. In DNA form, the CDR3 reads TGTGCCAGCAGCCAAGAGGGGTGGGACAGGGGGCCTGATTACTATGGCTACACCTTC. It yields the protein CASSQEGWDRGPDYYGYTF.

The chain uses TRBV5-1 and TRBJ2-1; 7 bases match TRBD2. The V gene's germline CDR1 is SGHRS and CDR2 YFSETQ. Unmatched junction bases numbered 11, after V lost 5 bases and J lost 3 bases. The CDR3 has 16 residues. CDR3 in amino acids: CASSPRGRVDYNEQFF. The CDR3 DNA sequence: TGCGCCAGCAGTCCCCGCGGGAGAGTGGACTACAATGAGCAGTTCTTC. Combining the CDR3 with reference TRBV5-1 and TRBJ2-1 gives the whole variable domain KAGVTQTPRYLIKTRGQQVTLSCSPISGHRSVSWYQQTPGQGLQFLFEYFSETQRNKGNFPGRFSGRQFSNSRSEMNVSTLELGDSALYLCASSPRGRVDYNEQFFGPGTRLTVL.

The chain links TRBV4-1 to TRBJ1-5, with 7 bases matching TRBD1. The ends lost 4 bases at V and 0 bases at J; junction bases unmatched: 6. This CDR3 has 16 amino acids. Germline V CDR1 and CDR2: MGHRA, YSYEKL. CDR3 in amino acids: CASSPGTVYSNQPQHF. The CDR3 nucleotides are TGCGCCAGCAGCCCCGGGACAGTCTATAGCAATCAGCCCCAGCATTTT.

The CDR3 DNA reads as TGTGCCAGCAGTTGGGGCCTCGAAGAGCAGTTCTTC. Protein sequence: CASSWGLEEQFF. The chain recombines TRBV2 with TRBJ2-1, with a tentative D call TRBD1 (5 bases). The CDR3 is made up of 12 amino acids. Germline assignment: CDR1 SNHLY and CDR2 FYNNEI. V lost 5 bases and J 10 bases, leaving 12 bases between the germline ends.

The chain carries TRBV11-2 and TRBJ1-1; 9 bases line up with TRBD1. This CDR3 spans 15 amino acids. CDR1 is SGHAT, CDR2 FQNNGV, per germline. Germline trimming cut 5 bases from V and 1 base from J; bases unmatched to any gene: 5. As DNA, the CDR3 is TGTGCCAGCAGCCCTAAGGACAGGGGGAACACTGAAGCTTTCTTT. Its protein is CASSPKDRGNTEAFF. Full variable domain (outside the CDR3, taken from reference TRBV11-2 and TRBJ1-1): EAGVAQSPRYKIIEKRQSVAFWCNPISGHATLYWYQQILGQGPKLLIQFQNNGVVDDSQLPKDRFSAERLKGVDSTLKIQPAKLEDSAVYLCASSPKDRGNTEAFFGQGTRLTVV.

This clone was seen just once. The gene calls are TRBV9 and TRBJ2-2, with 11 bases aligning to TRBD2. V was pared by 0 bases and J by 4 bases, with 8 bases of the junction left unmatched. The CDR3 spans 18 residues. Per germline, CDR1 SGDLS and CDR2 YYNGEE. The CDR3 spells CASSVDSGRASRTGELFF. CDR3 coding DNA: TGTGCCAGCAGCGTAGATAGCGGGAGGGCTAGTCGCACCGGGGAGCTGTTTTTT.

The chain recombines TRBV19 with TRBJ1-4; a possible D gene is TRBD1 (5 bases). Germline V gene sequence: CDR1 LNHDA, CDR2 SQIVND (reference sequence). The germline V and J ends were trimmed by 4 bases and 3 bases, with 12 bases remaining between them. CDR3 size: 15 residues. The CDR3 DNA reads TGTGCCAGTAGTACCTCAGGGTTGTCTAATGAAAAACTGTTTTTT. Translated, it gives CASSTSGLSNEKLFF.

This rearrangement joins TRBV7-2 to TRBJ2-5; 10 nucleotides line up with TRBD2. CDR1 is SGHTA and CDR2 is FQGNSA in the germline V gene. V gave up 4 bases and J gave up 5 bases; unmatched junction bases: 7. The CDR3 runs 15 residues. The CDR3 region is CASSSPLAGAETQYF. DNA for the CDR3: TGTGCCAGCAGCTCGCCCCTAGCGGGGGCGGAGACCCAGTACTTC. Supplemented by reference TRBV7-2 and TRBJ2-5, the full variable domain reads GAGVSQSPSNKVTEKGKDVELRCDPISGHTALYWYRQSLGQGLEFLIYFQGNSAPDKSGLPSDRFSAERTGGSVSTLTIQRTQQEDSAVYLCASSSPLAGAETQYFGPGTRLLVL.